One and the same sample provided the 15 T cell receptor beta chains below, sequenced in a study of T-cell reconstitution after alpha-beta-depleted transplantation in children. A TCRbeta library incorporating unique molecular identifiers was prepared. TCRdb reanalysed the PCR reads using MiXCR and keeps one entry per CDR3 protein. The table lists roughly 340,000 distinct CDR3 sequences, 15% to 20% of them singletons, with around 41% in the top ten. The material sequenced was PBMCs, mostly from graft donor cells, taken 360 days after TCRalphabeta/CD19-depleted stem cell transplant. The receptors derive from a male patient aged 2 to 10 who had a stem cell transplant for acute lymphoblastic leukemia, so the T cells may come from the graft donor.

This clonotype was observed a handful of times. The chain joins TRBV29-1 to TRBJ2-1; D call uncertain. Germline-derived CDR1 and CDR2 are SQVTM and ANQGSEA. The CDR3 runs to 10 residues. Trimming took 7 bases from V and 7 from J, leaving 8 bases between them. The CDR3 is CSAARNEQFF. In nucleotides, the CDR3 is TGCAGCGCCGCCCGGAATGAGCAGTTCTTC.

This clonotype has a count of ten or more. The chain couples TRBV4-3 to TRBJ2-1, with a tentative D call TRBD1 (7 bases). This CDR3 spans 17 amino acids. CDR1 and CDR2 from the germline V gene are LGHNA and YSLEER. The germline V and J ends were trimmed by 0 bases and 8 bases, with 20 bases remaining between them. CDR3 amino acids: CASSQDRSDRDWYEQFF. The DNA of the CDR3 is TGCGCCAGCAGCCAAGATAGGTCCGACAGGGACTGGTATGAGCAGTTCTTC.

This clonotype was seen a single time. CDR3 in amino acids: CSASPRIRDYRYEQYF. In DNA, the CDR3 is TGCAGTGCTAGTCCTCGGATCCGGGACTACCGATACGAGCAGTACTTC. This chain joins TRBV20-1 and TRBJ2-7, with 7 bases identical to TRBD2. This CDR3 is 16 amino acids long. J gave up 4 bases and V 3 bases, and 15 bases lay outside the gene matches. Germline V lookup: CDR1 DFQATT, CDR2 SNEGSKA (reference sequence).

This clonotype was seen a few times. The rearrangement joins TRBV20-1 to TRBJ2-3; D is ambiguous. This CDR3 spans 15 amino acids. Per germline, CDR1 DFQATT and CDR2 SNEGSKA (reference sequence). Trimming took off 5 bases at V and 6 bases at J, with 21 bases between the two ends. The CDR3 loop is CSASGWAAILDTQYF. DNA for the CDR3: TGCAGTGCTTCCGGCTGGGCGGCCATCTTGGATACGCAGTATTTT.

The rearrangement links TRBV28 to TRBJ2-1; perhaps TRBD2 as D (5 bases). This CDR3 is built from 16 residues. Trimming stripped 7 bases from V and 2 bases from J, with 18 bases between. Germline V CDR1 and CDR2: MDHEN, SYDVKM. CDR3 nucleotide sequence: TGTGCCAGCAATCCGACTAACCCAAAGACCTACAATGAGCAGTTCTTC. It yields the protein CASNPTNPKTYNEQFF. Using reference TRBV28 and TRBJ2-1 for the parts outside the CDR3, the full variable domain is DVKVTQSSRYLVKRTGEKVFLECVQDMDHENMFWYRQDPGLGLRLIYFSYDVKMKEKGDIPEGYSVSREKKERFSLILESASTNQTSMYLCASNPTNPKTYNEQFFGPGTRLTVL.

V gene TRBV10-2 combines with J gene TRBJ2-7; D is tentatively TRBD1 or TRBD2 (5 bases each). Germline V CDR1 and CDR2: WSHSY, SAAADI. V was clipped by 0 bases and J by 5 bases, with 8 bases between them. The CDR3 consists of 13 residues. CDR3 amino acids: CASSESPGHEQYF. In nucleotides, the CDR3 is TGCGCCAGCAGTGAGTCGCCGGGGCACGAGCAGTACTTC.

The chain joins TRBV4-1 to TRBJ1-1; TRBD1 aligns across 8 bases. V lost 1 base, J lost 8 bases, and 12 bases stayed unmatched. CDR1 is MGHRA, CDR2 YSYEKL, per germline. There are 16 residues in the CDR3. CDR3: CASSQAPRGQGREAFF. For the CDR3, the DNA is TGCGCCAGCAGCCAAGCCCCCCGTGGACAGGGCAGGGAAGCTTTCTTT.

CDR3 sequence (DNA): TGTGCCAGGGGGGGGGCGAGCACAGATACGCAGTATTTT. This translates into CARGGASTDTQYF. This chain links TRBV7-9 with TRBJ2-3, with D possibly matching TRBD2 (7 bases). CDR1 is SEHNR, CDR2 FQNEAQ, per germline (reference sequence). This CDR3 has 13 amino acids. V lost 9 bases and J lost 0, with 10 bases in between.

The chain carries TRBV6-2 or TRBV6-3 and TRBJ2-7; D ambiguous. Looked up from germline, CDR1 is MNHEY and CDR2 is SVGEGT. Trimming removed 3 bases from V and 3 bases from J, with 12 bases in between. The CDR3 contains 14 residues. The CDR3 loop reads CASSYLGLDYEQYF. The CDR3, as DNA: TGTGCCAGCAGTTATCTCGGGCTCGACTACGAGCAGTACTTC.

This clonotype was counted only a few times. The chain has TRBV20-1 and TRBJ1-5; D might be TRBD1 (5 bases). The CDR3 extends over 13 amino acids. Trimming left V 0 bases short and J 7 bases short, with 10 bases between. From germline, CDR1 is DFQATT and CDR2 SNEGSKA (reference sequence). The CDR3 protein is CSARDFRDQPQHF. DNA of the CDR3: TGCAGTGCTAGAGATTTCAGGGACCAGCCCCAGCATTTT.

The rearrangement joins TRBV6-2 or TRBV6-3 to TRBJ2-1; the D gene is possibly TRBD2 (5 bases). CDR1 and CDR2 (germline): MNHEY, SVGEGT. CDR3 length: 14 residues. V was shortened by 4 bases and J by 4 bases, with 11 bases between the two germline ends. The CDR3 sequence: CASSSYRGYNEQFF. The CDR3 nucleotides are TGTGCCAGCAGTTCCTACCGGGGTTACAATGAGCAGTTCTTC.

This clonotype was detected a few times. The gene calls are TRBV15 and TRBJ2-3, with 10 bases matching TRBD2. Trimming removed 9 bases from V and 5 bases from J; junction bases left unmatched: 2. The V gene's germline CDR1 is LNHNV and CDR2 YYDKDF (reference sequence). The CDR3 length is 12 residues. For the CDR3, the DNA is TGTGCCACTCTAGCGGGAGAAGATACGCAGTATTTT. Encoded protein: CATLAGEDTQYF.

J is TRBJ1-5 and V is TRBV12-3 or TRBV12-4; 8 positions match TRBD1. CDR3 size: 13 residues. V dropped 6 bases and J dropped 7; count of bases not matched to a gene: 5. The CDR3 sequence: CASRPSGGQPQHF. The CDR3 DNA follows: TGTGCCAGCAGACCTTCAGGGGGCCAGCCCCAGCATTTT.

The chain carries TRBV9 and TRBJ2-1; D unclear. Germline assignment: CDR1 SGDLS and CDR2 YYNGEE. The length of the CDR3 is 14 residues. The V end was cut by 0 bases, the J end by 7 bases, with 11 bases between. The CDR3 DNA reads as TGTGCCAGCAGCGTAGGGTACTTACCGAATGAGCAGTTCTTC. The encoded protein is CASSVGYLPNEQFF.

This chain links TRBV20-1 with TRBJ2-7; the match to TRBD2 covers 7 bases. The germline V gene has CDR1 DFQATT and CDR2 SNEGSKA (reference sequence). CDR3 length: 17 residues. With V trimmed by 3 bases and J by 4 bases, 18 bases remained unmatched. CDR3 sequence reads: CSASGPYGGGPEYEQYF. CDR3 DNA: TGCAGTGCTAGTGGCCCATACGGGGGAGGGCCCGAGTACGAGCAGTACTTC.